The 29 T cell receptor beta chains presented below share a single source sample, sequenced in a study of monozygotic twins with inflammatory bowel disease. TCRdb reworked the 5' RACE reads into one entry per CDR3 protein, no DNA. This table holds approximately 400,000 distinct CDR3 sequences. Input material: blood. The receptors here all came from a human donor with ulcerative colitis or Crohn's disease, or a healthy co-twin of an affected twin (not recorded which).

The V call is TRBV10-3, the J call TRBJ2-7; the D call from TCRdb, TRBD2, cannot be confirmed without DNA. Germline CDR1 reads ENHRY; CDR2 reads SYGVKD. The length of the CDR3 is 17 residues. The chain's CDR3 is CAISGGSPLAGKYEQYF.

The chain combines TRBV20-1 with TRBJ1-2; the TRBD1 assignment by TCRdb is unverifiable without DNA. The CDR3 has 13 amino acids. Germline V gives CDR1 DFQATT, CDR2 SNEGSKA (reference sequence). The CDR3 is CSAEQGRGYGYTF.

The chain joins TRBV5-5 to TRBJ2-7. Germline V gives CDR1 SGHKS, CDR2 YYEKEE (reference sequence). The CDR3 is 14 amino acids. The CDR3 loop is CASSLARGSHEQYF.

The chain couples TRBV25-1 to TRBJ1-4. CDR1 is MGHDK, CDR2 SYGVNS, per germline. This CDR3 spans 15 amino acids. This CDR3 is CASSERFIMGEKLFF.

V and J are TRBV10-3 and TRBJ1-3; TCRdb names TRBD1, which stays unverified in the absence of DNA. The CDR3 spans 16 residues. Germline CDR1 reads ENHRY; CDR2 reads SYGVKD. The CDR3 sequence: CAISESQGPTGNTIYF.

This chain joins TRBV12-3 or TRBV12-4 and TRBJ2-2; without DNA, the TCRdb call of TRBD1 cannot be checked. This CDR3 has 15 residues. CDR3 residues: CASSLTGGGTGELFF.

The rearrangement uses TRBV12-3 or TRBV12-4 and TRBJ2-1; TCRdb selects TRBD2, and the lack of DNA leaves this call unchecked. The CDR3 is 19 amino acids. The CDR3 reads CASSLVLRLAGGPGNEQFF.

The chain recombines TRBV12-3 or TRBV12-4 with TRBJ2-5; TCRdb selects TRBD1, and the lack of DNA leaves this call unchecked. The CDR3 totals 14 residues. The CDR3 sequence is CASSPGTVKETQYF.

The rearrangement joins TRBV7-9 to TRBJ2-7. Germline-derived CDR1 and CDR2 are SEHNR and FQNEAQ (reference sequence). CDR3 length: 15 amino acids. The CDR3 sequence is CASSPDPQSSYEQYF.

The genes are TRBV10-3 and TRBJ2-5; lacking DNA, the TRBD1 call made by TCRdb goes unchecked. The CDR3 has 12 amino acids. In germline, CDR1 is ENHRY, CDR2 SYGVKD. The CDR3 sequence: CAISESRGAQYF.

The V and J genes are TRBV15 and TRBJ1-5; TCRdb selects TRBD1, and the lack of DNA leaves this call unchecked. The germline V gene has CDR1 LNHNV and CDR2 YYDKDF (reference sequence). The CDR3 has 13 residues. This CDR3 reads CATSRDGGQPQHF. Full variable domain (rest looked up from reference TRBV15 and TRBJ1-5): DAMVIQNPRYQVTQFGKPVTLSCSQTLNHNVMYWYQQKSSQAPKLLFHYYDKDFNNEADTPDNFQSRRPNTSFCFLDIRSPGLGDTAMYLCATSRDGGQPQHFGDGTRLSIL.

The chain employs TRBV25-1 and TRBJ2-7; there is no DNA to check the TCRdb D call of TRBD1. The length of the CDR3 is 15 residues. CDR1 is MGHDK and CDR2 is SYGVNS in the germline V gene. The CDR3 loop is CASSESGQGASEQYF.

This sequence joins TRBV9 and TRBJ2-1; the D call of TRBD2 rests on TCRdb alone, since no DNA is present to check it. The CDR3 extends over 17 amino acids. Germline V CDR1 and CDR2: SGDLS, YYNGEE. CDR3 sequence reads: CASSANPGASRWNEQFF.

J is TRBJ2-4 and V is TRBV12-3 or TRBV12-4; lacking DNA, the TRBD1 call made by TCRdb goes unchecked. The length of the CDR3 is 16 residues. The CDR3 sequence: CASTLRGPGPQNIQYF.

This chain joins TRBV28 and TRBJ2-3; TCRdb selects TRBD2, and the lack of DNA leaves this call unchecked. CDR1 and CDR2 (germline): MDHEN, SYDVKM. This CDR3 is built from 17 residues. This CDR3 reads CASSFLEAGGITDTQYF.

The V and J genes are TRBV7-7 and TRBJ2-2; the D gene TCRdb calls, TRBD1, cannot be checked with no DNA. CDR1 SSHAT and CDR2 FNYEAQ come from the germline V gene (reference sequence). The CDR3 is made up of 16 amino acids. The CDR3: CASSHGRGVGTGELFF.

The chain uses TRBV6-1 and TRBJ2-7; absent DNA, TCRdb's TRBD2 call cannot be checked. Germline CDR1 MNHNS, CDR2 SASEGT. The CDR3 extends over 14 amino acids. The CDR3 here is CASSRGRLYYEQYF.

The chain joins TRBV7-3 to TRBJ1-2. Germline V gene lookup returns CDR1 SGHTA and CDR2 FQGTGA. This CDR3 region has 13 residues. The CDR3 spells CASSSAENYGYTF.

V usage is TRBV7-9 and J usage is TRBJ2-1; TCRdb's D call, TRBD1, is unchecked because there is no DNA. The CDR3 length is 16 residues. Germline V gives CDR1 SEHNR, CDR2 FQNEAQ (reference sequence). The CDR3 spells CASSSTGGKPDKEQFF.

V and J are TRBV20-1 and TRBJ2-5; TCRdb indicates TRBD2, and absent DNA this call remains unverified. Germline CDR1 and CDR2: DFQATT and SNEGSKA (reference sequence). CDR3 length equals 16 residues. This CDR3 is CSAKGTNHPQTETQYF.

The chain has TRBV11-2 and TRBJ2-2. This CDR3 has 13 residues. Looked up from germline, CDR1 is SGHAT and CDR2 is FQNNGV. This CDR3 reads CASSLAFTGELFF.

V usage is TRBV7-8 and J usage is TRBJ2-5; TCRdb selects TRBD1, and the lack of DNA leaves this call unchecked. CDR3 length: 14 amino acids. From germline, CDR1 is SGHVS and CDR2 FQNEAQ. CDR3 sequence: CASSSRQPQETQYF.

V is TRBV5-1 and J is TRBJ2-5; TCRdb reports TRBD2, a call that lacks DNA to check it against. Germline CDR1 SGHRS, CDR2 YFSETQ. CDR3 size: 15 residues. CDR3 in amino acids: CASSLDRGPQETQYF.

Here the CDR3 reads CSAKQMSGGAREQYF. The chain uses TRBV20-1 and TRBJ2-7; the D gene TCRdb calls, TRBD2, cannot be checked with no DNA. The CDR3 has 15 residues. CDR1 DFQATT and CDR2 SNEGSKA come from the germline V gene (reference sequence).

The genes are TRBV11-2 and TRBJ2-1. The CDR3 has 15 amino acids. Per germline, CDR1 SGHAT and CDR2 FQNNGV. CDR3 amino acids: CASSLTVRDFNEQFF.

The chain employs TRBV11-1 and TRBJ2-3; the TRBD1 assignment by TCRdb is unverifiable without DNA. The CDR3 covers 20 residues. CDR1 is SGHAT, CDR2 FQDESV, per germline (reference sequence). This CDR3 reads CASSPDRTTEWGQGADTQYF.

The chain carries TRBV12-3 or TRBV12-4 and TRBJ2-1. The CDR3 consists of 12 residues. The CDR3 here is CASSRDYNEQFF.

The genes are TRBV7-2 and TRBJ2-2; TCRdb proposes TRBD2, but this gene call is untestable without DNA. This CDR3 has 15 residues. Germline CDR1 and CDR2: SGHTA and FQGNSA. This chain's CDR3 is CASSLTSGRAGELFF.

The chain couples TRBV28 to TRBJ1-4. From germline, CDR1 is MDHEN and CDR2 SYDVKM. The CDR3 has 14 residues. The CDR3 reads CASSLVQTYEKLFF.